This T cell receptor beta chain stems from a study of cytomegalovirus exposure and HLA in healthy donors. In the study overall: Inside one of the first data releases sat some 85 million unique TCRs taken from HLA-typed donors.

Germline-derived CDR1 and CDR2 are MNHEY and SVGAGI. Losses at the gene ends were 4 bases for V and 9 bases for J; bases not matched to a gene: 10. The CDR3 is 15 amino acids. Researchers ran the PCR with 60 Vbeta and 13 Jbeta primers. The method was immunoSEQ multiplex PCR; TCRdb's version includes in-frame clones alone and lacks a portion of them. The sample lists around 100,000 clones; 65% to 75% were seen once. This sequence was found in a man younger than 40 in good health and CMV-seropositive. The chain joins TRBV6-5 to TRBJ2-1, with TRBD1 matching 9 bases. The sample taken for sequencing was PBMCs. In DNA, the CDR3 is TGTGCCAGCAGTTCCCCCGGGACAGGGCGCGCTGAGCAGTTCTTC. Amino acid sequence: CASSSPGTGRAEQFF.